This T cell receptor (beta chain) was sequenced during a study of blood T cell repertoires in COVID-19. Turning to the study itself: COVID-19 samples from acute and convalescent phases originated in the United States, Italy and Spain.

Trimming left V 6 bases short and J 4 bases short, with 21 bases between. Germline V lookup: CDR1 MGHRA, CDR2 YSYEKL. This CDR3 region has 16 residues. The method was immunoSEQ multiplex PCR; TCRdb's version includes in-frame clones alone and lacks a portion of them. The sample lists roughly 67,000 clones; 80% to 85% were seen once. The sequence came from a man aged 50-59 years with active COVID-19. V usage is TRBV4-1 and J usage is TRBJ1-1; possible D gene TRBD1, 6 bases. The sequenced sample consisted of peripheral blood. The CDR3 is CASRQTAQGLSTEAFF. The CDR3 DNA follows: TGCGCCAGCAGACAAACGGCCCAGGGGCTGAGCACTGAAGCTTTCTTT.